These 32 T cell receptor beta chains share one sample of origin, sequenced in a study of blood T cell repertoires in COVID-19. Repertoires were generated with immunoSEQ multiplex PCR, while TCRdb's copy carries only in-frame clones and drops some. The table includes about 260,000 clones, about 90% detected once. Sequencing was done on a sample of peripheral blood. These receptors originate from a woman in her 50s with acute or convalescent COVID-19.

V and J are TRBV6-5 and TRBJ2-3, with D perhaps matching TRBD1 (5 bases). With 2 bases removed from V and 12 bases from J, the gap between germline ends came to 15 bases. Per germline, CDR1 MNHEY and CDR2 SVGAGI. CDR3 length: 13 amino acids. The CDR3 DNA sequence: TGTGCCAGCAGTTACAATATACAGGCCCAACAGTATTTT. Its translation is CASSYNIQAQQYF.

The V gene is TRBV2, the J gene TRBJ2-1, with TRBD2 matching 9 bases. The CDR3 contains 17 residues. CDR1 and CDR2 from the germline V gene are SNHLY and FYNNEI. After removal of 5 bases from V and 2 bases from J, the junction contained 10 bases not matched to a gene. The CDR3 sequence is CASSTQTSGKTYNEQFF. In nucleotides, the CDR3 is TGTGCCAGCAGTACCCAGACTAGCGGAAAGACCTACAATGAGCAGTTCTTC.

The chain joins TRBV15 to TRBJ2-1; TRBD2 might be the D (6 bases). Germline V gene data show CDR1 as LNHNV and CDR2 as YYDKDF (reference sequence). CDR3 length equals 15 residues. Trimming removed 7 bases from V and 0 bases from J, with 13 bases in between. The CDR3 DNA reads as TGTGCCACCAAGGGTGGCGGGGCCTCCTACAATGAGCAGTTCTTC. Its protein product is CATKGGGASYNEQFF.

This clone has just one count. The V gene is TRBV19, the J gene TRBJ1-2, with TRBD1 matching 8 bases. This CDR3 contains 13 residues. From germline, CDR1 is LNHDA and CDR2 SQIVND (reference sequence). Trimming removed 0 bases from V and 13 bases from J; junction bases left unmatched: 7. The CDR3 bases are TGTGCCAGTAGTATAGAGGTACAGGGGGATCGCACCTTC. It translates to CASSIEVQGDRTF.

The chain employs TRBV4-2 and TRBJ1-2, with 7 bases lining up with TRBD1. The CDR3 covers 15 residues. The V and J ends lost 5 bases and 4 bases, in that order; junction bases with no gene match: 10. The germline CDR1 and CDR2 sequences are LGHNA and YNFKEQ. This CDR3 is CASSSVGQALYGYTF. The CDR3 nucleotides are TGTGCCAGCAGCTCCGTTGGACAGGCTCTCTATGGCTACACCTTC.

The chain uses TRBV4-2 and TRBJ2-3; the match to TRBD1 covers 8 bases. From germline, CDR1 is LGHNA and CDR2 YNFKEQ. The CDR3 is 13 residues long. Trimming took 5 bases from V and 3 from J; bases not matched to a gene: 1. CDR3 in DNA: TGTGCCAGCAGCAGGACAGGGACAGATACGCAGTATTTT. As protein: CASSRTGTDTQYF.

The chain recombines TRBV6-5 with TRBJ1-4; tentative D call: TRBD1 (5 bases). V shed 8 bases and J shed 7 bases, with 14 bases lying between them. CDR3 length: 13 amino acids. Germline CDR1 is MNHEY and CDR2 is SVGAGI. The CDR3: CASGRGEGEKLFF. The DNA of the CDR3 is TGTGCCAGCGGTAGAGGGGAGGGTGAAAAACTGTTTTTT.

The V and J genes are TRBV28 and TRBJ2-7; 12 bases match TRBD2. CDR3 length: 17 amino acids. Trimming took 7 bases from V and 5 from J; bases not matched to a gene: 15. CDR1 is MDHEN and CDR2 is SYDVKM in the germline V gene. The CDR3 nucleotides are TGTGCCAGCAACTATCTAGCCCGGACTAGCGGGATGAACGAGCAGTACTTC. Its translation: CASNYLARTSGMNEQYF.

Worth noting for this clone: Other DNA sequences in this specimen translate into the identical CDR3. The J gene is TRBJ1-5, the V gene TRBV24-1; 11 bases are a match to TRBD1. Germline CDR1 is KGHDR and CDR2 is SFDVKD. The CDR3 length is 16 residues. V lost 2 bases, J lost 2 bases, and 1 base stayed unmatched. In DNA form, the CDR3 reads TGTGCCACCAGTGATTCGGGACAGGGGGGCAATCAGCCCCAGCATTTT. Its protein product is CATSDSGQGGNQPQHF.

V is TRBV24-1 and J is TRBJ2-2, with TRBD2 as a possible D gene (6 bases). The ends were cut back, 6 bases at V and 3 bases at J, with 10 bases in the middle. Germline loops: CDR1 KGHDR, CDR2 SFDVKD. This CDR3 comprises 14 residues. DNA of the CDR3: TGTGCCACCAGTATCGGGGGAGACACCGGGGAGCTGTTTTTT. Translated: CATSIGGDTGELFF.

The CDR3 DNA reads as TGTGCCAGCAGCACCACAACGGGACGCCCGGGGGGGTATGAGCAGTTCTTC. This codes for CASSTTTGRPGGYEQFF. The genes are TRBV6-2 or TRBV6-3 and TRBJ2-1; 8 bases map to TRBD2. The CDR3 loop spans 17 amino acids. V gave up 6 bases and J gave up 8 bases; unmatched junction bases: 18. Germline CDR1 reads MNHEY; CDR2 reads SVGEGT.

The chain uses TRBV4-3 and TRBJ2-3; 10 bases align to TRBD1. The germline V gene encodes CDR1 LGHNA and CDR2 YSLEER. The CDR3 is made up of 16 amino acids. J lost 2 bases, V lost 3 bases, and 5 bases had no gene match. CDR3 region: CASSHPGQGITDTQYF. For the CDR3, the DNA is TGCGCCAGCAGCCACCCGGGACAGGGGATCACAGATACGCAGTATTTT.

In this sample, this clone turned up once. This rearrangement joins TRBV2 to TRBJ2-2, with TRBD2 matching 7 bases. The CDR3 sequence is 15 residues long. The junction had 5 bases not matched to a gene; V was cut back by 6 bases and J by 1 base. Looked up from germline, CDR1 is SNHLY and CDR2 is FYNNEI. The CDR3 region is CASRGGSVNTGELFF. In DNA form, the CDR3 reads TGTGCCAGCAGGGGAGGGTCGGTGAACACCGGGGAGCTGTTTTTT.

The genes are TRBV6-2 or TRBV6-3 and TRBJ2-1; 9 bases agree with TRBD1. Germline assignment: CDR1 MNHEY and CDR2 SVGEGT. The CDR3 extends over 16 amino acids. Unmatched junction bases numbered 10, after V lost 5 bases and J lost 5 bases. The CDR3 DNA reads as TGTGCCAGCAGTCGTACCGGGACAGGGAACAACAATGAGCAGTTCTTC. It specifies CASSRTGTGNNNEQFF.

This sequence joins TRBV9 and TRBJ2-5; 8 bases match TRBD1. Germline V gene data show CDR1 as SGDLS and CDR2 as YYNGEE. V gave up 4 bases and J gave up 5 bases; unmatched junction bases: 7. There are 14 residues in the CDR3. CDR3 bases: TGTGCCAGCAGCCCCAGGGGGCTAGGGGAGACCCAGTACTTC. It specifies CASSPRGLGETQYF.

This clone was counted only a few times. The chain uses TRBV29-1 and TRBJ1-1; D unresolved. Looked up from germline, CDR1 is SQVTM and CDR2 is ANQGSEA. Trimming cost V 5 bases and J 0 bases, with 10 bases left between them. The CDR3 has 13 residues. The CDR3 protein is CSVPGKMNTEAFF. The CDR3 DNA follows: TGCAGCGTTCCGGGAAAGATGAACACTGAAGCTTTCTTT.

This clone was picked up one time. This chain connects TRBV9 to TRBJ1-3, with D maybe TRBD1 (5 bases). Per the germline V gene, CDR1 is SGDLS and CDR2 is YYNGEE. V shed 6 bases and J shed 0 bases, with 13 bases lying between them. The length of the CDR3 is 15 residues. The DNA of the CDR3 is TGTGCCAGCACGCGGGACTCCTCCTCTGGAAACACCATATATTTT. Protein: CASTRDSSSGNTIYF. Drawing the rest from reference TRBV9 and TRBJ1-3, the complete variable domain is DSGVTQTPKHLITATGQRVTLRCSPRSGDLSVYWYQQSLDQGLQFLIQYYNGEERAKGNILERFSAQQFPDLHSELNLSSLELGDSALYFCASTRDSSSGNTIYFGEGSWLTVV.

This clone was counted between two and nine times. CDR3 protein: CASSESGRNTIYF. The CDR3 region has the DNA TGTGCCAGCAGTGAATCCGGTCGAAACACCATATATTTT. The chain links TRBV2 to TRBJ1-3; D gene ambiguous. Germline loops: CDR1 SNHLY, CDR2 FYNNEI. The CDR3 length is 13 residues. V was shortened by 2 bases and J by 5 bases, with 7 bases between the two germline ends.

This clone was counted only a few times. This sequence joins TRBV18 and TRBJ2-2; 8 bases line up with TRBD1. Trimming cost V 3 bases and J 0 bases; bases outside gene matches: 6. CDR3 length: 17 residues. CDR1 is KGHSH, CDR2 LQKENI, per germline. The CDR3 spells CASSPYQDRANTGELFF. The CDR3 DNA is TGTGCCAGCTCACCTTATCAGGACAGGGCGAACACCGGGGAGCTGTTTTTT.

CDR3 region: CASSRTGTGPTNEKLFF. The CDR3 DNA reads TGCGCCAGCAGCCGAACCGGGACAGGGCCGACTAATGAAAAACTGTTTTTT. The chain recombines TRBV5-1 with TRBJ1-4; 9 bases are a match to TRBD1. Germline lookup yields CDR1 SGHRS and CDR2 YFSETQ. CDR3 length equals 17 residues. V lost 4 bases and J lost 2; bases outside the gene matches: 9.

The J gene is TRBJ2-1, the V gene TRBV1; the table names TRBD2, a call not compared with the DNA. TRBV1 is given as a pseudogene. This CDR3 is built from 17 residues. The CDR3 DNA reads TGCACCAGCAGCCTCACTACTCGACTAGTTTACTACAATGAGCAGTTCTTC. Protein sequence: CTSSLTTRLVYYNEQFF.

This chain joins TRBV4-2 and TRBJ1-3; D unresolved. The V gene lost 0 bases and the J gene lost 0 bases, with 6 bases spanning the gap. Germline loops: CDR1 LGHNA, CDR2 YNFKEQ. This CDR3 is 15 amino acids long. CDR3: CASSQERGSGNTIYF. The DNA for the CDR3 is TGTGCCAGCAGCCAAGAACGGGGCTCTGGAAACACCATATATTTT.

This clone was recorded once. This sequence joins TRBV10-1 and TRBJ1-6, with 7 bases matching TRBD1. Germline assignment: CDR1 WNHNN and CDR2 SYGVQD (reference sequence). This CDR3 region has 14 residues. Germline trimming cut 7 bases from V and 7 bases from J; bases unmatched to any gene: 7. The CDR3 loop is CASIPGTENSPLHF. The CDR3 coding sequence is TGCGCCAGCATTCCCGGGACAGAGAATTCACCCCTCCACTTT.

This chain links TRBV2 with TRBJ1-1, with 8 bases identical to TRBD1. Germline assignment: CDR1 SNHLY and CDR2 FYNNEI. J gave up 0 bases and V 7 bases, and 7 bases lay outside the gene matches. This CDR3 is 15 amino acids long. CDR3 bases: TGTGCCAGCACAATATACAGGGGGATGAACACTGAAGCTTTCTTT. It translates to CASTIYRGMNTEAFF.

CDR3 nucleotides: TGTGCCAGCAGGGAATTTCAGGGATCTGAAGCTTTCTTT. Amino acids: CASREFQGSEAFF. The rearrangement links TRBV21-1 to TRBJ1-1; TRBD1, as called in the table, went unchecked against the DNA. TRBV21-1 corresponds to a pseudogene. The CDR3 runs 13 residues.

V is TRBV7-2 and J is TRBJ2-3, with D possibly being TRBD2 (5 bases). This CDR3 has 15 amino acids. Germline V gene lookup returns CDR1 SGHTA and CDR2 FQGNSA. Trimming left V 1 base short and J 1 base short, with 9 bases between. CDR3 bases: TGTGCCAGCAGCTTAGACGTCGGGGGCACAGATACGCAGTATTTT. This translates into CASSLDVGGTDTQYF.

The chain is built from TRBV27 and TRBJ1-1, with D possibly TRBD1 on 5 matching bases. Looked up from germline, CDR1 is MNHEY and CDR2 is SMNVEV (reference sequence). V lost 5 bases and J lost 1, with 14 bases in between. The length of the CDR3 is 15 residues. This CDR3 is CASSQRQTRNTEAFF. The CDR3 bases are TGTGCCAGCAGTCAGAGACAGACAAGGAACACTGAAGCTTTCTTT.

The rearrangement joins TRBV7-2 to TRBJ1-5; 7 bases fit TRBD1. The CDR3 length is 14 residues. Germline assignment: CDR1 SGHTA and CDR2 FQGNSA. V was pared by 3 bases and J by 4 bases, with 3 bases of the junction left unmatched. The CDR3, as DNA: TGTGCCAGCAGCTTGACAGGGATTAATCAGCCCCAGCATTTT. Its protein product is CASSLTGINQPQHF.

This chain uses TRBV3-1 (or the pseudogene TRBV3-2) with TRBJ2-7; 7 nucleotides agree with TRBD2. Germline V gene data show CDR1 as LGHDT and CDR2 as YNNKEL (reference sequence). The CDR3 is 16 residues long. V shed 2 bases and J 5 bases; nucleotides not matched to a gene: 12. This CDR3 reads CASSQLSGGLLNEQYF. As DNA, the CDR3 is TGTGCCAGCAGCCAACTCTCCGGGGGGTTGCTCAACGAGCAGTACTTC.

This chain joins TRBV11-2 and TRBJ1-4; D is unclear. CDR1 SGHAT and CDR2 FQNNGV come from the germline V gene. Trimming removed 8 bases from V and 8 bases from J, with 12 bases in between. This CDR3 is built from 12 residues. The CDR3 reads CASEDFTEKLFF. The CDR3, as DNA: TGTGCCAGCGAGGACTTTACGGAAAAACTGTTTTTT.

The chain is built from TRBV5-1 and TRBJ2-7; 10 bases align to TRBD2. Per the germline V gene, CDR1 is SGHRS and CDR2 is YFSETQ. V was clipped by 2 bases and J by 4 bases; unmatched bases: 9. This CDR3 region has 16 residues. DNA for the CDR3: TGCGCCAGCAGCTTTGGACTAGCGGAATTCCTATACGAGCAGTACTTC. It specifies CASSFGLAEFLYEQYF.

V is TRBV10-3 and J is TRBJ2-1; 16 nucleotides align to TRBD2. The CDR3 is 14 amino acids. After removal of 8 bases from V and 8 bases from J, the junction contained 3 bases not matched to a gene. Germline CDR1 reads ENHRY; CDR2 reads SYGVKD. The CDR3, as DNA: TGTGCCATCGAGGGACTAGCGGGAGGGGATGAGCAGTTCTTC. This sequence encodes CAIEGLAGGDEQFF.